The present TCR beta chain was sequenced within a study of T cell repertoires in cytomegalovirus infection. Across the whole study: CMV epitopes used comprised recently identified HLA-C-restricted ones and well-studied HLA-B-restricted ones. CMV infection plus the matching HLA type was flagged by public TCR beta signatures. Study-level results: Within the response measured ex vivo, HLA-C-restricted CMV-specific TCR beta clonotypes were dominant.

With regard to this clonotype: Its antigen is undetermined.

Using its own MiXCR run on the reads, TCRdb lists one record per CDR3 protein. The profile shows roughly 570,000 distinct CDR3 sequences, 40% of them singletons. Trimming shortened V by 0 bases and J by 0 bases, and 11 bases separated the two germline ends. The V gene's germline CDR1 is SEHNR and CDR2 FQNEAQ (reference sequence). The CDR3 consists of 16 residues. This chain links TRBV7-9 with TRBJ1-1; D is undetermined. Sequencing used cultured PBMCs, obtained from culture after CMV antigen stimulation. The sequence was obtained from a human donor in good health (CMV status not recorded). Some clones in this sample may be carry-over from other donors' samples. As DNA, the CDR3 is TGTGCCAGCAGCTTAGCGTTAGGCAGATTGAACACTGAAGCTTTCTTT. It translates to CASSLALGRLNTEAFF.